A single sample gave rise to the 27 T cell receptor beta chains below, sequenced in a study of T-cell memory formation after mild COVID-19 (dated by TCRdb to the early 2020s). The library was made by 5' RACE. TCRdb shows the sequencer as Illumina NovaSeq 6000. TCRdb trimmed public reads at Q25 via fastp, called clones via MiXCR and kept in-frame beta chains. Each record represents a unique CDR3 protein, reported with the most common genes and DNA among its rows. The sample contains about 110,000 distinct CDR3 sequences, approximately 17% of them found a single time. More than 25% of the sample is taken by the ten largest. Source material: PBMCs or a T cell subset sorted from them (not recorded which). The receptors were sampled from an adult woman who had mild COVID-19 (a few samples of this study predate the infection). The sample titles of this study are shuffled in the database, so cell type and time point are left out; the donor was told from shared clones.

The CDR3 here is CASSSPQGPNEAFF. For the CDR3, the DNA is TGTGCCAGCAGTTCTCCACAGGGACCCAATGAAGCTTTCTTT. The chain links TRBV28 to TRBJ1-1; D perhaps matches TRBD1 (6 bases). CDR3 length: 14 residues. Germline V gene lookup returns CDR1 MDHEN and CDR2 SYDVKM. V lost 4 bases and J lost 7, with 16 bases in between.

The CDR3 reads CASSLAQGVMNEQYF. The CDR3 nucleotides are TGCGCCAGCAGCTTGGCGCAGGGTGTAATGAACGAGCAGTACTTC. V gene TRBV5-1 combines with J gene TRBJ2-7; D might be TRBD1 (5 bases). V dropped 0 bases and J dropped 5 bases, with 15 bases sitting between them. Germline CDR1 and CDR2: SGHRS and YFSETQ. CDR3 length: 15 residues.

About this clonotype itself: Relative to the germline gene, one junction end is altered; a read error may explain this. V usage is TRBV5-6 and J usage is TRBJ1-1; the D is unclear. The length of the CDR3 is 15 residues. Germline V lookup: CDR1 SGHDT, CDR2 YYEEEE. The CDR3 region has the DNA TGTGCCAGCAGCCCGAATCTGGACGGTGACACTGAAGATTTCTTT. Protein: CASSPNLDGDTEDFF.

This clonotype was observed a handful of times. This rearrangement joins TRBV21-1 to TRBJ2-1; the table's D call, TRBD1, was not checked against the DNA. TRBV21-1 is assigned pseudogene status. CDR3 length: 17 residues. The DNA of the CDR3 is TGTGCCAGCAGCAAAAGGAGGGCGGACAGGGGTAGGAATGAGCAGTTCTTC. Protein sequence: CASSKRRADRGRNEQFF.

This clonotype was counted a few times. The chain recombines TRBV12-3 or TRBV12-4 with TRBJ2-7; D remains ambiguous. Trimming took off 5 bases at V and 2 bases at J, with 7 bases between the two ends. This CDR3 is built from 12 residues. As DNA, the CDR3 is TGTGCCAGCAGTCCTAGGCCCTACGAGCAGTACTTC. This translates into CASSPRPYEQYF.

This clonotype has just a few counts. Written as DNA, the CDR3 is TGTGCCAGCAGCTTGGCAGGCACCGGGGAGCTGTTTTTT. Its protein product is CASSLAGTGELFF. The rearrangement uses TRBV5-5 and TRBJ2-2; D is undetermined. There are 13 residues in the CDR3. V dropped 0 bases and J dropped 4 bases, with 4 bases sitting between them. The germline V gene encodes CDR1 SGHKS and CDR2 YYEKEE (reference sequence).

This clonotype was observed at least ten times. The CDR3: CASTPPILSANTEAFF. In nucleotides, the CDR3 is TGTGCCAGCACCCCGCCCATTTTATCGGCGAACACTGAAGCTTTCTTT. V and J are TRBV7-9 and TRBJ1-1; D uncertain. The germline CDR1 and CDR2 sequences are SEHNR and FQNEAQ (reference sequence). The CDR3 has 16 residues. V was pared by 7 bases and J by 1 base, with 19 bases between. Variable domain in full (rest from reference TRBV7-9 and TRBJ1-1): DTGVSQNPRHKITKRGQNVTFRCDPISEHNRLYWYRQTLGQGPEFLTYFQNEAQLEKSRLLSDRFSAERPKGSFSTLEIQRTEQGDSAMYLCASTPPILSANTEAFFGQGTRLTVV.

This clonotype was seen a few times. The chain carries TRBV20-1 and TRBJ2-7; no firm D call. CDR1 is DFQATT, CDR2 SNEGSKA, per germline (reference sequence). Trimming stripped 3 bases from V and 3 bases from J, with 6 bases between. The CDR3 has 11 amino acids. CDR3 region: CSAREYYEQYF. The CDR3 DNA follows: TGCAGTGCTAGGGAATACTACGAGCAGTACTTC.

The sample holds a few counts of this clonotype. The V call is TRBV20-1, the J call TRBJ2-7; 12 bases are a match to TRBD2. This CDR3 region has 15 residues. Germline lookup yields CDR1 DFQATT and CDR2 SNEGSKA (reference sequence). With 3 bases clipped from V and 2 bases from J, the junction kept 5 bases outside the gene matches. The CDR3 sequence: CSARAWTSGTYEQYF. The CDR3 DNA is TGCAGTGCTAGGGCTTGGACTAGCGGGACCTACGAGCAGTACTTC.

This clonotype was observed at least ten times. The chain employs TRBV6-5 and TRBJ2-1; 10 nucleotides agree with TRBD2. V gave up 0 bases and J gave up 7 bases; unmatched junction bases: 9. The CDR3 covers 17 residues. Germline V CDR1 and CDR2: MNHEY, SVGAGI. The CDR3 protein is CASSYSVSGGAGNEQFF. The CDR3 nucleotides read TGTGCCAGCAGTTACTCCGTCAGCGGGGGGGCCGGTAATGAGCAGTTCTTC.

This clonotype was picked up a small number of times. The rearrangement uses TRBV5-1 and TRBJ2-7; D gene ambiguous. The CDR3 is 14 residues long. V was shortened by 4 bases and J by 3 bases, with 14 bases between the two germline ends. The V gene's germline CDR1 is SGHRS and CDR2 YFSETQ. DNA of the CDR3: TGCGCCAGCAGCACTTCGGAAAAGCTCTACGAGCAGTACTTC. Protein product: CASSTSEKLYEQYF.

The chain is built from TRBV5-1 and TRBJ2-1, with a weak D call TRBD2 (6 bases). Germline lookup yields CDR1 SGHRS and CDR2 YFSETQ. CDR3 length equals 15 residues. The V and J ends lost 0 bases and 5 bases respectively, with 12 bases between them. In DNA form, the CDR3 reads TGCGCCAGCAGCTTGGTATCGGGGGTTAACAATGAGCAGTTCTTC. The encoded protein is CASSLVSGVNNEQFF.

There are many counts of this clonotype. This rearrangement joins TRBV4-3 to TRBJ1-5; D remains unclear. The CDR3 is made up of 15 amino acids. V lost 0 bases and J lost 5, with 11 bases in between. Germline lookup yields CDR1 LGHNA and CDR2 YSLEER. CDR3 in amino acids: CASSQDYEGYQPQHF. In DNA, the CDR3 is TGCGCCAGCAGCCAAGATTACGAGGGTTATCAGCCCCAGCATTTT.

The V call is TRBV2, the J call TRBJ2-5; 9 bases agree with TRBD1. This CDR3 spans 16 amino acids. With V trimmed by 8 bases and J by 4 bases, 14 bases remained unmatched. From germline, CDR1 is SNHLY and CDR2 FYNNEI. The CDR3 coding sequence is TGTGCCAGCTTCAACCCCCGGGACAGGGTCGGAGAGACCCAGTACTTC. Translated: CASFNPRDRVGETQYF.

This clonotype appeared a few times. The V and J genes are TRBV19 and TRBJ2-3; D is unclear. The CDR3 length is 13 residues. With 1 base removed from V and 4 bases from J, the gap between germline ends came to 6 bases. Germline CDR1 and CDR2: LNHDA and SQIVND (reference sequence). The CDR3 loop is CASSIGLSDTQYF. DNA of the CDR3: TGTGCCAGTAGTATAGGCCTCTCAGATACGCAGTATTTT.

The chain has TRBV4-1 and TRBJ2-1, with D unresolved. CDR3 size: 13 residues. V was shortened by 1 base and J by 10 bases, with 11 bases between the two germline ends. Germline CDR1 MGHRA, CDR2 YSYEKL. This CDR3 is CASSQGDAGEQFF. CDR3 sequence (DNA): TGCGCCAGCAGCCAAGGTGACGCCGGCGAGCAGTTCTTC.

This rearrangement joins TRBV11-2 to TRBJ1-2; D gene uncertain. Germline CDR1 reads SGHAT; CDR2 reads FQNNGV. The CDR3 spans 16 residues. The germline V and J ends were trimmed by 4 bases and 0 bases, with 15 bases remaining between them. The CDR3 DNA is TGTGCCAGCAGCTCCGATAGCCGGATAACTAACTATGGCTACACCTTC. Protein product: CASSSDSRITNYGYTF.

The rearrangement links TRBV5-1 to TRBJ2-2; possible D gene TRBD1, 7 bases. The CDR3 has 16 residues. Trimming removed 0 bases from V and 3 bases from J, with 12 bases in between. Germline V gene data show CDR1 as SGHRS and CDR2 as YFSETQ. The CDR3 DNA sequence: TGCGCCAGCAGCTTGGGGGCGGGACAGTACACCGGGGAGCTGTTTTTT. Translated, it gives CASSLGAGQYTGELFF.

This chain links TRBV4-3 with TRBJ2-1; unclear D gene. CDR1 and CDR2 from the germline V gene are LGHNA and YSLEER. This CDR3 has 15 residues. Trimming took 0 bases from V and 8 from J, leaving 14 bases between them. CDR3 nucleotides: TGCGCCAGCAGCCAAGATCCCGCATCCCAGGATGAGCAGTTCTTC. It codes for CASSQDPASQDEQFF.

J is TRBJ2-2 and V is TRBV9; 10 positions match TRBD2. With 3 bases clipped from V and 6 bases from J, the junction kept 11 bases outside the gene matches. The germline V gene encodes CDR1 SGDLS and CDR2 YYNGEE. The length of the CDR3 is 17 residues. CDR3 sequence: CASSAPGSGGNPGELFF. The CDR3 DNA reads as TGTGCCAGCAGCGCCCCCGGTAGCGGGGGGAATCCCGGGGAGCTGTTTTTT. The whole variable domain, filled in from reference TRBV9 and TRBJ2-2, reads DSGVTQTPKHLITATGQRVTLRCSPRSGDLSVYWYQQSLDQGLQFLIQYYNGEERAKGNILERFSAQQFPDLHSELNLSSLELGDSALYFCASSAPGSGGNPGELFFGEGSRLTVL.

This clonotype was detected only a few times. The rearrangement joins TRBV14 to TRBJ2-7; 11 bases are shared with TRBD2. The V gene's germline CDR1 is SGHDN and CDR2 FVKESK. This CDR3 has 15 residues. V gave up 6 bases and J gave up 2 bases; unmatched junction bases: 6. The CDR3 DNA reads TGTGCCAGCAGGCTAGCGGGAGGATTAGCCTACGAGCAGTACTTC. It encodes CASRLAGGLAYEQYF. Variable domain in full (rest from reference TRBV14 and TRBJ2-7): EAGVTQFPSHSVIEKGQTVTLRCDPISGHDNLYWYRRVMGKEIKFLLHFVKESKQDESGMPNNRFLAERTGGTYSTLKVQPAELEDSGVYFCASRLAGGLAYEQYFGPGTRLTVT.

This clonotype was counted a few times. The V and J genes are TRBV29-1 and TRBJ2-1, with a tentative D call TRBD2 (6 bases). The ends were cut back, 6 bases at V and 8 bases at J, with 17 bases in the middle. This CDR3 contains 13 residues. The germline CDR1 and CDR2 sequences are SQVTM and ANQGSEA. The CDR3 sequence is CSVSYHGDYEQFF. Written as DNA, the CDR3 is TGCAGCGTCTCGTACCACGGGGACTATGAGCAGTTCTTC.

This rearrangement joins TRBV25-1 to TRBJ1-1; D remains unclear. Trimming removed 3 bases at V and 0 bases at J, with 8 bases between. CDR1 MGHDK and CDR2 SYGVNS come from the germline V gene. The CDR3 extends over 14 amino acids. The DNA of the CDR3 is TGTGCCAGCAGTGACCTACAGATGAACACTGAAGCTTTCTTT. It encodes CASSDLQMNTEAFF.

The chain couples TRBV5-1 to TRBJ2-3; no clear D gene. The CDR3 is 16 amino acids. Germline V gene data show CDR1 as SGHRS and CDR2 as YFSETQ. Trimming stripped 2 bases from V and 6 bases from J, with 19 bases between. CDR3 sequence reads: CASSFGQPATPDTQYF. The DNA of the CDR3 is TGCGCCAGCAGCTTTGGTCAGCCAGCCACACCGGATACGCAGTATTTT.

This clonotype was counted only a few times. This sequence joins TRBV24-1 and TRBJ2-7; the D gene is possibly TRBD1 (6 bases). Germline assignment: CDR1 KGHDR and CDR2 SFDVKD. The CDR3 extends over 14 amino acids. V lost 4 bases and J 3 bases, leaving 12 bases between the germline ends. In DNA, the CDR3 is TGTGCCACCAGTGACCCGGGACAACTCTACGAGCAGTACTTC. This encodes CATSDPGQLYEQYF.

V and J are TRBV5-1 and TRBJ2-3; D may be TRBD1 or TRBD2 (5 bases each). CDR3 length equals 15 residues. Trimming took off 7 bases at V and 0 bases at J, with 15 bases between the two ends. Germline CDR1 reads SGHRS; CDR2 reads YFSETQ. CDR3 amino acids: CASWVGASSTDTQYF. As DNA, the CDR3 is TGCGCCAGCTGGGTCGGGGCCTCTAGCACAGATACGCAGTATTTT.

The chain has TRBV28 and TRBJ1-2; no clear D gene. CDR3 length: 15 residues. The V and J ends lost 4 bases and 8 bases respectively, with 20 bases between them. Looked up from germline, CDR1 is MDHEN and CDR2 is SYDVKM. CDR3 sequence reads: CASSSPRVSGDGYTF. The CDR3 nucleotides are TGTGCCAGCAGTTCCCCCCGAGTGTCCGGCGACGGCTACACCTTC.